One and the same sample provided the 21 T cell receptor beta chains below, sequenced in a study of T cells after yellow fever vaccination. One entry per CDR3 protein, called by TCRdb with MiXCR from the 5' RACE reads. The sample contains 150,000 to 200,000 distinct CDR3 sequences, 11% of which appear only once. The source material was CD8+ T cells sorted from PBMCs, sampled 15 days after the yellow fever booster vaccination. These receptors originate from a man younger than 30 who received the YFV17D yellow fever vaccine.

V usage is TRBV5-5 and J usage is TRBJ1-2, with 9 bases fitting TRBD1. This CDR3 is 15 amino acids long. Unmatched junction bases numbered 9, after V lost 5 bases and J lost 4 bases. CDR1 is SGHKS, CDR2 YYEKEE, per germline (reference sequence). For the CDR3, the DNA is TGTGCCAGCAGGGGGACAGGGAATAGAAGCTATGGCTACACCTTC. This sequence encodes CASRGTGNRSYGYTF. Combining the CDR3 with reference TRBV5-5 and TRBJ1-2 gives the whole variable domain DAGVTQSPTHLIKTRGQQVTLRCSPISGHKSVSWYQQVLGQGPQFIFQYYEKEERGRGNFPDRFSARQFPNYSSELNVNALLLGDSALYLCASRGTGNRSYGYTFGSGTRLTVV.

This clonotype was recorded many times. The CDR3 nucleotides read TGTGCCAGCAGCTTAGATTCCTACTACGAGCAGTACGTC. Translated: CASSLDSYYEQYV. The chain couples TRBV11-2 to TRBJ2-7; no clear D gene. V was clipped by 0 bases and J by 3 bases, with 6 bases between them. Germline CDR1 and CDR2: SGHAT and FQNNGV. This CDR3 contains 13 residues.

The V and J genes are TRBV4-1 and TRBJ2-1; 13 bases line up with TRBD2. Germline V gene lookup returns CDR1 MGHRA and CDR2 YSYEKL. The CDR3 totals 16 residues. J lost 8 bases, V lost 2 bases, and 6 bases had no gene match. In DNA, the CDR3 is TGCGCCAGCAGCCAATGGACTAGCGGGGGATACGATGAGCAGTTCTTC. It encodes CASSQWTSGGYDEQFF.

The gene calls are TRBV10-3 and TRBJ2-2, with a tentative D call TRBD1 (6 bases). Trimming removed 10 bases from V and 6 bases from J, with 9 bases in between. Germline loops: CDR1 ENHRY, CDR2 SYGVKD. The CDR3 extends over 11 amino acids. In DNA form, the CDR3 reads TGTGCCACGAAGGGGGCCGGGGAGCTGTTTTTT. Protein: CATKGAGELFF.

The V gene is TRBV2, the J gene TRBJ1-2; 9 bases align to TRBD1. With V trimmed by 5 bases and J by 7 bases, 11 bases remained unmatched. The V gene's germline CDR1 is SNHLY and CDR2 FYNNEI. The CDR3 totals 15 residues. The CDR3 loop is CASSLVGDRVTGYTF. In DNA form, the CDR3 reads TGTGCCAGCAGTTTAGTTGGGGACAGGGTCACTGGCTACACCTTC.

V and J are TRBV5-1 and TRBJ2-3, with 10 bases matching TRBD2. The V gene's germline CDR1 is SGHRS and CDR2 YFSETQ. The CDR3 totals 19 residues. Trimming took 5 bases from V and 2 from J; bases not matched to a gene: 17. CDR3 in amino acids: CASSPSGGAVFSPTDTQYF. The CDR3 DNA follows: TGCGCCAGCAGTCCCAGCGGGGGGGCGGTGTTCTCCCCCACAGATACGCAGTATTTT.

This chain uses TRBV15 with TRBJ1-1; 7 bases match TRBD1. This CDR3 contains 14 residues. Germline values: CDR1 LNHNV, CDR2 YYDKDF (reference sequence). J gave up 5 bases and V 11 bases, and 14 bases lay outside the gene matches. The CDR3: CAVRGHTGVTEAFF. The CDR3 DNA follows: TGTGCCGTGCGAGGGCATACAGGGGTAACTGAAGCTTTCTTT.

The rearrangement joins TRBV20-1 to TRBJ2-1, with D possibly being TRBD2 (6 bases). The CDR3 sequence is 16 residues long. The V gene's germline CDR1 is DFQATT and CDR2 SNEGSKA (reference sequence). Trimming removed 6 bases at V and 4 bases at J, with 22 bases between. CDR3 sequence: CSAPPLPAGGYNEQFF. In DNA form, the CDR3 reads TGCAGTGCCCCGCCCCTGCCAGCGGGCGGTTACAATGAGCAGTTCTTC.

This clonotype was seen a handful of times. V is TRBV28 and J is TRBJ1-6, with D possibly being TRBD1 (6 bases). This CDR3 comprises 14 residues. V lost 5 bases and J lost 7, with 12 bases in between. Germline CDR1 reads MDHEN; CDR2 reads SYDVKM. The DNA of the CDR3 is TGTGCCAGCAGTCCCACAGGGTACAATTCACCCCTCCACTTT. Its protein is CASSPTGYNSPLHF. Full variable domain (remainder filled in from reference TRBV28 and TRBJ1-6): DVKVTQSSRYLVKRTGEKVFLECVQDMDHENMFWYRQDPGLGLRLIYFSYDVKMKEKGDIPEGYSVSREKKERFSLILESASTNQTSMYLCASSPTGYNSPLHFGNGTRLTVT.

The CDR3 nucleotides read TGTGCCAGCAGTTCGGGGACCCCGAGGGGAAACACTGAAGCTTTCTTT. This gives the protein CASSSGTPRGNTEAFF. The J gene is TRBJ1-1, the V gene TRBV7-2; a weak D match, TRBD1 (5 bases). V was clipped by 6 bases and J by 2 bases, with 19 bases between them. The V gene's germline CDR1 is SGHTA and CDR2 FQGNSA. There are 16 residues in the CDR3.

CDR3: CASSELHGSYNEQFF. The CDR3, as DNA: TGTGCCAGCAGCGAACTTCACGGCTCCTACAATGAGCAGTTCTTC. The gene calls are TRBV4-2 and TRBJ2-1; D not certain. The CDR3 has 15 residues. Germline V CDR1 and CDR2: LGHNA, YNFKEQ. V was clipped by 5 bases and J by 0 bases, with 11 bases between them.

The V gene is TRBV7-6, the J gene TRBJ2-2; the D gene is possibly TRBD2 (6 bases). The V and J ends lost 1 base and 5 bases respectively, with 11 bases between them. The CDR3 consists of 15 residues. CDR1 is SGHVS and CDR2 is FNYEAQ in the germline V gene. The CDR3: CASSLGAGATGELFF. For the CDR3, the DNA is TGTGCCAGCAGCTTAGGAGCGGGCGCGACCGGGGAGCTGTTTTTT.

This clonotype was detected many times. The chain links TRBV7-9 to TRBJ2-3, with 8 nucleotides matching TRBD1. Trimming cost V 5 bases and J 5 bases; bases outside gene matches: 3. The CDR3 is 13 amino acids. Looked up from germline, CDR1 is SEHNR and CDR2 is FQNEAQ (reference sequence). The CDR3 DNA reads as TGTGCCAGCAGCATGACAGGGGAAGATACGCAGTATTTT. This translates into CASSMTGEDTQYF.

This clonotype was observed a handful of times. The chain combines TRBV20-1 with TRBJ1-6; 11 positions agree with TRBD1. This CDR3 comprises 14 residues. From germline, CDR1 is DFQATT and CDR2 SNEGSKA (reference sequence). The CDR3 region has the DNA TGCAGCGCGCGGGGGACAGGGGGGAACTCACCCCTCCACTTT. Residues: CSARGTGGNSPLHF.

This clonotype has more than one count but fewer than ten. This chain connects TRBV19 to TRBJ1-1, with D tentatively TRBD1 (6 bases). The CDR3 length is 15 residues. Trimming removed 3 bases from V and 2 bases from J, with 13 bases in between. The germline gives CDR1 LNHDA, CDR2 SQIVND (reference sequence). The CDR3 is CASSIGETGNTEAFF. CDR3 DNA sequence: TGTGCCAGTAGTATCGGGGAGACAGGCAACACTGAAGCTTTCTTT.

This chain uses TRBV5-5 with TRBJ2-7; D may be TRBD1 (6 bases). Germline CDR1 reads SGHKS; CDR2 reads YYEKEE (reference sequence). This CDR3 has 15 residues. Trimming took 1 base from V and 2 from J, leaving 13 bases between them. The CDR3 coding sequence is TGTGCCAGCAGCTTGTTTCTCGGGACAACCTACGAGCAGTACTTC. This encodes CASSLFLGTTYEQYF.

This clonotype was found a few times. The chain combines TRBV4-2 with TRBJ1-6; D is ambiguous. CDR3 size: 17 residues. Trimming cost V 1 base and J 0 bases, with 10 bases left between them. Germline CDR1 reads LGHNA; CDR2 reads YNFKEQ. CDR3 sequence (DNA): TGTGCCAGCAGCCAAGGCCGGGAGAGCTCCTATAATTCACCCCTCCACTTT. This translates into CASSQGRESSYNSPLHF.

The rearrangement joins TRBV20-1 to TRBJ1-2, with no clear D. This CDR3 is 15 amino acids long. Germline V gene sequence: CDR1 DFQATT, CDR2 SNEGSKA (reference sequence). Trimming cost V 3 bases and J 4 bases, with 18 bases left between them. The CDR3 sequence is CSARKMTSGVYGYTF. CDR3 sequence (DNA): TGCAGTGCTAGGAAGATGACGAGTGGGGTCTATGGCTACACCTTC.

This clonotype was seen more than once but under ten times. The rearrangement uses TRBV7-9 and TRBJ2-4, with a weak D call TRBD2 (6 bases). Germline CDR1 SEHNR, CDR2 FQNEAQ (reference sequence). The CDR3 is 16 residues long. V dropped 5 bases and J dropped 2 bases, with 16 bases sitting between them. CDR3 region: CASSQSSGRTKNIQYF. The CDR3 bases are TGTGCCAGCAGCCAATCGTCTGGGAGGACCAAAAACATTCAGTACTTC.

CDR3 in DNA: TGTGCCACCAGCAGAGCGGGGGGGCCGAGGGAGACCCAGTACTTC. This sequence encodes CATSRAGGPRETQYF. The chain is built from TRBV15 and TRBJ2-5, with 8 positions matching TRBD2. This CDR3 is 15 amino acids long. Germline V lookup: CDR1 LNHNV, CDR2 YYDKDF (reference sequence). Germline trimming cut 1 base from V and 5 bases from J; bases unmatched to any gene: 6.

V and J are TRBV7-9 and TRBJ1-2; D unclear. The CDR3 consists of 14 residues. From germline, CDR1 is SEHNR and CDR2 FQNEAQ (reference sequence). Trimming removed 2 bases at V and 3 bases at J, with 10 bases between. The CDR3 loop reads CASSLLAEYYGYTF. CDR3 bases: TGTGCCAGCAGCTTATTGGCAGAGTACTATGGCTACACCTTC.